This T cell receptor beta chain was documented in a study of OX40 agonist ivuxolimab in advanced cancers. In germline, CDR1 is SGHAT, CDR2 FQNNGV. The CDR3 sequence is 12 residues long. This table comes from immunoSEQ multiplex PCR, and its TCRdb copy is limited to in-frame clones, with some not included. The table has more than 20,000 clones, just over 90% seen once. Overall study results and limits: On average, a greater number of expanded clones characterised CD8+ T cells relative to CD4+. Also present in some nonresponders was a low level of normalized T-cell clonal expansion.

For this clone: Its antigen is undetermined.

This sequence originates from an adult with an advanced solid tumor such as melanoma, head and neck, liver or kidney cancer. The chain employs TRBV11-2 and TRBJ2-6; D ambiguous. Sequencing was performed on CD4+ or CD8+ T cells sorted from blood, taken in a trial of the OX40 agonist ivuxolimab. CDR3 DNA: TGTGTCACGGGCTCTGGGGCCAACGTCCTGACTTTC. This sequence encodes CVTGSGANVLTF.